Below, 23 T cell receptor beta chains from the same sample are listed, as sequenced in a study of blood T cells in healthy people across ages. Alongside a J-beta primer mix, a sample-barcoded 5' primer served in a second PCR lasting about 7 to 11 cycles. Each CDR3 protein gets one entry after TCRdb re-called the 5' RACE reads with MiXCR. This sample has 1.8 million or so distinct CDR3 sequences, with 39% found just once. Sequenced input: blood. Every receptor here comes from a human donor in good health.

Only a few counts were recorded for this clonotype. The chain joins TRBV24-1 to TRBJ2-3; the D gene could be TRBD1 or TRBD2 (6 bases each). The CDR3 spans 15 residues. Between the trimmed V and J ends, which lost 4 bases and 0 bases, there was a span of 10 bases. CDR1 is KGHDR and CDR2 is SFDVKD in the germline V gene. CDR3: CATSEWRGSTDTQYF. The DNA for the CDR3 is TGTGCCACCAGTGAATGGAGGGGGAGCACAGATACGCAGTATTTT.

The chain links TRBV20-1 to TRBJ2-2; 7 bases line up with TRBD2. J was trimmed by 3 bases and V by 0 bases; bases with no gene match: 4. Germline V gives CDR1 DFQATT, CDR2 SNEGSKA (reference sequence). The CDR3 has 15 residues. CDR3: CSARDRRGYTGELFF. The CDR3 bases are TGCAGTGCTAGAGATCGGCGGGGGTACACCGGGGAGCTGTTTTTT.

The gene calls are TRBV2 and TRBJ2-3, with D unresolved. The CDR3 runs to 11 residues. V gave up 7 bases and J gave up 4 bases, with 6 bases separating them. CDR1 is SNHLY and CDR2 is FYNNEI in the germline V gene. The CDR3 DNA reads TGTGCCAGCACCCGGGCAGATACGCAGTATTTT. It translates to CASTRADTQYF. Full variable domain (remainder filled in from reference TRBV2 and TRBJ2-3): EPEVTQTPSHQVTQMGQEVILRCVPISNHLYFYWYRQILGQKVEFLVSFYNNEISEKSEIFDDQFSVERPDGSNFTLKIRSTKLEDSAMYFCASTRADTQYFGPGTRLTVL.

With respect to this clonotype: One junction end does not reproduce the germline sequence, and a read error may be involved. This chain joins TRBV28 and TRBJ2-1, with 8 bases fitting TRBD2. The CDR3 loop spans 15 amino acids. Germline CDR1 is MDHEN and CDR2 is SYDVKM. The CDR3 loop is CASSLYRGGQNDQFF. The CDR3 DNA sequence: TGTGCCAGCAGTTTATACCGGGGGGGCCAAAATGATCAGTTCTTC.

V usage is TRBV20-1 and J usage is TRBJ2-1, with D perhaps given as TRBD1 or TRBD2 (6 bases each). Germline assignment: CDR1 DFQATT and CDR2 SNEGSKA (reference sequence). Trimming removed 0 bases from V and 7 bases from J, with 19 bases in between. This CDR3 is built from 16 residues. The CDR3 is CSARDNRVGGRNEQFF. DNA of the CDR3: TGCAGTGCTAGAGACAACAGGGTGGGGGGTAGGAATGAGCAGTTCTTC.

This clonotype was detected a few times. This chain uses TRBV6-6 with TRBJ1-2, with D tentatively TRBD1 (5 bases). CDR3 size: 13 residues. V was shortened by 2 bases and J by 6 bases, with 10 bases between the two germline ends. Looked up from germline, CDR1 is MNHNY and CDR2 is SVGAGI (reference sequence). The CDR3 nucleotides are TGTGCCAGCAGTTACGGGGGGACCGATGGCTACACCTTC. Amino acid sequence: CASSYGGTDGYTF.

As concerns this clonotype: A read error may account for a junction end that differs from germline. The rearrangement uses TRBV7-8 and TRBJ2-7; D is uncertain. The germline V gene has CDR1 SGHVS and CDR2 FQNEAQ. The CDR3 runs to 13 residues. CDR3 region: CASSSGSSYEQCF. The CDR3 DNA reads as TGTGCCAGCAGCTCGGGTTCGTCCTACGAGCAGTGCTTC.

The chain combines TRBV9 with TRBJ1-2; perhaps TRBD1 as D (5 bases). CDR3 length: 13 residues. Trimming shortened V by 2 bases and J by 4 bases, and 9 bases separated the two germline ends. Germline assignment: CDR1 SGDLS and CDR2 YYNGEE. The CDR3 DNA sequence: TGTGCCAGCAGCGTCGAGGGGCCCTATGGCTACACCTTC. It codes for CASSVEGPYGYTF.

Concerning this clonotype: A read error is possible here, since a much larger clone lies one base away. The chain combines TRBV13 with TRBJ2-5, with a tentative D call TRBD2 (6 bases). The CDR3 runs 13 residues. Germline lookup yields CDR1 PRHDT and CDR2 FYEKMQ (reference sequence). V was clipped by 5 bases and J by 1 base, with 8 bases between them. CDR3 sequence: CASSIAVQETQYF. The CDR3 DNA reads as TGTGCCAGCAGCATAGCGGTCCAAGAGACCCAGTACTTC. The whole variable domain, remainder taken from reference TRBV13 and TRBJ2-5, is AAGVIQSPRHLIKEKRETATLKCYPIPRHDTVYWYQQGPGQDPQFLISFYEKMQSDKGSIPDRFSAQQFSDYHSELNMSSLELGDSALYFCASSIAVQETQYFGPGTRLLVL.

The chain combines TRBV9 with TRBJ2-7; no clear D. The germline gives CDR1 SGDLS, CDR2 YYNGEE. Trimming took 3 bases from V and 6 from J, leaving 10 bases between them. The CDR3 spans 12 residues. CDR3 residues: CASSGFLGEQYF. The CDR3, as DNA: TGTGCCAGCAGCGGTTTCCTAGGCGAGCAGTACTTC.

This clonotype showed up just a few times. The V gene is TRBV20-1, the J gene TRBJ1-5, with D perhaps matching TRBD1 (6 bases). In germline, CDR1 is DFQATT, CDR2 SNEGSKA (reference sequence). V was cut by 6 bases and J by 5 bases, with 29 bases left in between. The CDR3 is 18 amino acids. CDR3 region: CSAASLRGLIRVDQPQHF. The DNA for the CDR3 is TGCAGTGCCGCCAGTCTTCGGGGGCTTATTAGGGTGGATCAGCCCCAGCATTTT.

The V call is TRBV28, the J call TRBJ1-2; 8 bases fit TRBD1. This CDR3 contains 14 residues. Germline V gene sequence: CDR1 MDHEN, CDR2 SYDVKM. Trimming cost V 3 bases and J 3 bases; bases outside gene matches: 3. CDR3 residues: CASSFADRDYGYTF. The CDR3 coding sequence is TGTGCCAGCAGTTTCGCGGACAGGGACTATGGCTACACCTTC.

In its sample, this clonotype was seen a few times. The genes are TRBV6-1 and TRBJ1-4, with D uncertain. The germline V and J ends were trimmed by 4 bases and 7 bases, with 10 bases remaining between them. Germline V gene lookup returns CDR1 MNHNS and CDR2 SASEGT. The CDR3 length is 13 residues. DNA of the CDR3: TGTGCCAGCAGTGTGTTCCGGGGTGAAAAACTGTTTTTT. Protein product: CASSVFRGEKLFF.

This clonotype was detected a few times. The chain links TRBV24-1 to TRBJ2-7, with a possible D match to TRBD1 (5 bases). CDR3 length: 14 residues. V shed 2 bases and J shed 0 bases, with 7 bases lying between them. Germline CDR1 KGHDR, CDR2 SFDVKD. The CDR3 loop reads CATSDSGASYEQYF. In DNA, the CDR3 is TGTGCCACCAGTGATTCTGGGGCCTCCTACGAGCAGTACTTC.

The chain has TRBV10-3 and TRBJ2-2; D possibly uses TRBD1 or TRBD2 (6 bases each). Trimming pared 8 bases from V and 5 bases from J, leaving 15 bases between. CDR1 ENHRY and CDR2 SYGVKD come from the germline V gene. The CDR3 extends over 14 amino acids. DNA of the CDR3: TGTGCCATCGGGCTAGAGGGGGGTACCGGGGAGCTGTTTTTT. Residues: CAIGLEGGTGELFF.

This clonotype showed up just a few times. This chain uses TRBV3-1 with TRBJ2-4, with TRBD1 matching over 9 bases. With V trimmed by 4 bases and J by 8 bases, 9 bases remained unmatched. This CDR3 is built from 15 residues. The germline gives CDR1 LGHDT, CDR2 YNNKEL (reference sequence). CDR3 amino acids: CASSRFGTGQYIQYF. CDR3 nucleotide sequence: TGTGCCAGCAGCCGCTTTGGGACAGGGCAGTACATTCAGTACTTC.

CDR3 protein: CASSFDGNPYF. In DNA, the CDR3 is TGTGCCAGCAGCTTCGACGGAAACCCGTACTTC. This chain joins TRBV28 and TRBJ2-7; no reliable D call. The CDR3 sequence is 11 residues long. In germline, CDR1 is MDHEN, CDR2 SYDVKM. Deletions cut 6 bases from V and 12 bases from J, with 15 bases between. The variable domain in full, with the rest retrieved from reference TRBV28 and TRBJ2-7, is DVKVTQSSRYLVKRTGEKVFLECVQDMDHENMFWYRQDPGLGLRLIYFSYDVKMKEKGDIPEGYSVSREKKERFSLILESASTNQTSMYLCASSFDGNPYFGPGTRLTVT.

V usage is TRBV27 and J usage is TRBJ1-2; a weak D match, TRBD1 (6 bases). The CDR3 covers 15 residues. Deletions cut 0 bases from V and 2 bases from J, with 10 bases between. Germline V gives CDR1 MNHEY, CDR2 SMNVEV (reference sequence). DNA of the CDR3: TGTGCCAGCAGTTTATCAATACAGGGCAACTATGGCTACACCTTC. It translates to CASSLSIQGNYGYTF.

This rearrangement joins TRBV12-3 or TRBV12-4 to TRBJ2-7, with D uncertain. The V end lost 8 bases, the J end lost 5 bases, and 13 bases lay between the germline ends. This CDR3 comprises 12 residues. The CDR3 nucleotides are TGTGCCAGCGGAATTGGGCCCCACGAGCAGTACTTC. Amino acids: CASGIGPHEQYF.

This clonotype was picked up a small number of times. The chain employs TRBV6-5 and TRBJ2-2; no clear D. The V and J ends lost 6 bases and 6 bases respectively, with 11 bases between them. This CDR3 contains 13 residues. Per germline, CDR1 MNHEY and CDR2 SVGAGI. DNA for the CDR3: TGTGCCAGCAGCGTCAACAGTGCCGGGGAGCTGTTTTTT. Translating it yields CASSVNSAGELFF.

CDR3 loop: CASSYDGSGYTF. CDR3 DNA sequence: TGTGCCTCCAGCTACGACGGCTCGGGCTACACCTTC. This chain uses TRBV27 with TRBJ1-2; D ambiguous. V lost 11 bases, J lost 8 bases, and 18 bases lay in between. The V gene's germline CDR1 is MNHEY and CDR2 SMNVEV (reference sequence). The CDR3 is made up of 12 amino acids.

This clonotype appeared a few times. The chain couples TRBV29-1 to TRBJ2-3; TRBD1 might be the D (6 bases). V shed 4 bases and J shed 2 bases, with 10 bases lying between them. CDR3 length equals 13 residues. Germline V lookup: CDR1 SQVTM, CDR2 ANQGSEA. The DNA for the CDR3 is TGCAGCGTTGTAGAGGGGGACACAGATACGCAGTATTTT. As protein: CSVVEGDTDTQYF.

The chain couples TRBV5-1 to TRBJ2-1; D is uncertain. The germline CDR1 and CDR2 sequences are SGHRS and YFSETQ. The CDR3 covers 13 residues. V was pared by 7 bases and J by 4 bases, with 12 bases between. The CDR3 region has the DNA TGCGCCAGCTGGTCAGAACGGTACAATGAGCAGTTCTTC. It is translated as CASWSERYNEQFF.